The present T cell receptor beta chain was sequenced within a study of blood T cells in healthy people across ages. Together with a sample-barcoded 5' primer, a J-beta primer mix was included in a second PCR lasting about 7 to 11 cycles. One entry per CDR3 protein, called by TCRdb with MiXCR from the 5' RACE reads. The data hold 1.5 million to 2 million distinct CDR3 sequences, with around 50% observed a single time. Study results and limitations: With naive T cell percentage, TCR beta diversity showed a strong correlation.

Collection of approximately 9.3 milliliters of peripheral blood was performed for each donor. The extraction recovered at least 5.5 micrograms of total RNA per sample. To note about this clonotype: Its cognate antigen is unknown.

What was sequenced was blood. The receptor was isolated from a middle-aged woman in good health.

The CDR3: CASSLALGSGANVLTF. CDR3 sequence (DNA): TGCGCCAGCAGCTTGGCCCTTGGCTCTGGGGCCAACGTCCTGACTTTC. V gene TRBV5-1 combines with J gene TRBJ2-6, with unresolved D. CDR3 length: 16 amino acids. V lost 0 bases and J 0 bases, leaving 7 bases between the germline ends. Germline V gives CDR1 SGHRS, CDR2 YFSETQ.